The 4 T cell receptor beta chains below come from one sample, sequenced in a study of T cell repertoires in cytomegalovirus infection. Using its own MiXCR run on the reads, TCRdb lists one record per CDR3 protein. The top ten hold less than 15% of the sample, which has 250,000 to 300,000 distinct CDR3 sequences, approximately 9.2% seen once. The sample was PBMCs. Every receptor here comes from a human donor in good health (CMV status not recorded). Some clones in this sample may be carry-over from other donors' samples.

Ten or more counts support this clonotype. The chain couples TRBV10-3 to TRBJ2-3; D perhaps matches TRBD2 (6 bases). The ends were cut back, 0 bases at V and 0 bases at J, with 13 bases in the middle. The CDR3 spans 17 residues. Germline V lookup: CDR1 ENHRY, CDR2 SYGVKD. The CDR3 nucleotides are TGTGCCATCAGTGAGTCCCAGGCGGGGACTAGCACAGATACGCAGTATTTT. It is translated as CAISESQAGTSTDTQYF.

This clonotype was seen at least ten times. The rearrangement links TRBV7-2 to TRBJ2-4, with 7 bases aligning to TRBD2. J gave up 3 bases and V 3 bases, and 5 bases lay outside the gene matches. Germline loops: CDR1 SGHTA, CDR2 FQGNSA. The CDR3 has 15 amino acids. CDR3 sequence (DNA): TGTGCCAGCAGCTTCAGCGGGACCCACAAAAACATTCAGTACTTC. As protein: CASSFSGTHKNIQYF.

Many counts were recorded for this clonotype. The chain recombines TRBV19 with TRBJ1-5, with TRBD1 as a possible D gene (6 bases). V was cut by 6 bases and J by 6 bases, with 18 bases left in between. This CDR3 comprises 15 residues. CDR1 and CDR2 (germline): LNHDA, SQIVND (reference sequence). The CDR3, as DNA: TGTGCCAGTAGAGCTGAGGTTTGGGGGGCTCAGCCCCAGCATTTT. Amino acids: CASRAEVWGAQPQHF.

This clonotype was counted ten times or more. The rearrangement links TRBV7-8 to TRBJ2-5, with 8 positions matching TRBD1. CDR1 and CDR2 (germline): SGHVS, FQNEAQ. This CDR3 contains 15 residues. Germline trimming cut 4 bases from V and 5 bases from J; bases unmatched to any gene: 9. The CDR3 DNA follows: TGTGCCAGCAGCTCCACCAGGGGGCTAATGGAGACCCAGTACTTC. It encodes CASSSTRGLMETQYF.